This T cell receptor (beta chain) stems from a study of shared clonotypes between healthy human individuals (dated by TCRdb to the early 2020s). About the investigation overall: The cohort included a few men and a couple of women between 18 and 49 years of age. Per donor, three plates each were used for CD4 naive and CD4 memory, two for CD8 naive, and one for CD8 memory. To estimate repertoire size and how much clonotypes are shared between individuals, the study performed deep sequencing of blood TCR repertoires from five healthy adults. Different laboratories and diverse techniques were used to prepare libraries and sequence TCR repertoires, to increase sequencing depth and limit assay-specific biases. Between about 0.9 and 9 billion PBMCs per donor were obtained by leukapheresis.

Summary of the overall study and its limitations: The small number of donors limited the genetic and exposure-history diversity represented. Clonotypes shared by all four sorted-subset donors showed higher generation probabilities than non-shared clonotypes. Naive subsets generally had larger estimated clonotype richness than memory subsets. Sampling was limited to blood, and TCR repertoires in tissue likely differ from TCR repertoires in blood. Pairwise subsampling led to the expectation that sequencing depth would affect the degree of clonotype sharing among donors. When a handful of donors were compared, the shared fraction of clonotypes was 5% to 6.5% for naive CD4, around 3.6% for naive CD8, 2% to 2.5% for memory CD4, and roughly 0.43% for memory CD8. Incomplete sequencing was indicated by rarefaction of sorted-subset datasets, despite the large sequencing depth.

Trimmed from V: 3 bases; trimmed from J: 0 bases; junction bases lacking a gene match: 7. The germline V gene gives CDR1 as SGHTA and CDR2 as FQGNSA. Spanning cysteine to phenylalanine, the CDR3 consists of 19 amino acids. The read is trimmed to its CDR3 DNA, 57 bases read in frame from base 1. Donors were healthy HIV-negative adults with no recently reported acute infections or vaccinations. Only Caucasian adults living in Nashville, Tennessee, USA were represented among the donors. CD4+ T cells were enriched by magnetic negative selection; naive cells were then positively selected on CD45RA, and the negative fraction formed the memory subset. After blood collection by leukapheresis, PBMCs were isolated using Ficoll-Histopaque density gradient centrifugation and then cryopreserved in the vapor phase of liquid nitrogen. Analytical flow cytometry was used to check the purity and quantity of every magnetically sorted T cell population. Genomic DNA was isolated from every sorted fraction and measured by UV absorbance on a Nanodrop 2000c.

Using the deep immunoSEQ assay, multiplex PCR amplified TCR CDR3 regions from genomic DNA. Extracted genomic DNA from each cell subset was spread evenly across all wells of several immunoSEQ 96-well plates, with each plate serving as a replicate. For sorted subsets, roughly 190 ng of genomic DNA, equivalent to roughly 33,000 T cell genomes, went into each replicate PCR. Purified libraries were measured with a Qubit 3.0 fluorometer, size-checked on a Bioanalyzer 2100, and measured again with the KAPA Library Quantification kit. Every immunoSEQ 96-well plate was sequenced on a dedicated single-read 150-cycle Illumina NextSeq 550 flow cell. In the source study's methods: Because the immunoSEQ output held only junctional sequences and lacked quality scores, the filtering could not match the filtering applied to full-length reads. To assign V/J genes and CDR3, sequences were annotated against IMGT germline references using PyIR, a Python wrapper for IgBLAST v1.9. Any read was removed if the V/J assignment was weak (E-value above 1e-6), the CDR3 was missing, or the read contained stop codons, out-of-frame junctions, or ambiguous translated residues. V3J clonotypes were defined as sequences sharing an identical inferred V gene, J gene, and CDR3 amino acid sequence. Percentage overlap between repertoires was calculated by dividing the number of shared unique clonotypes by the size of the smaller repertoire. Repertoire richness was assessed with RTK rarefaction, the Chao1 estimator, and Recon v2.1 estimates of unobserved clonotypes. For all TCRbeta clonotypes obtained by the gDNA method from a handful of donors, generation probabilities were computed with OLGA. TCRdb re-hosts the immuneACCESS table, in-frame sequences only. Its copies lack some clones; in the studies checked, an unresolved V gene accounts for under half of them, and the cause for the rest is not known. That table supplies the V and J calls and clone size; D and trimming were determined from the DNA. This sample gives 2 million to 2.5 million clones in total; approximately 94% of them show up just once. The ten largest make up more than 0.35% of the sample.

About this clone: This receptor's antigen is unknown. Base-call qualities are not available, and no considerably larger clone is one nucleotide away.

The chain is made from TRBV7-2 and TRBJ2-1; 14 of the junction bases match TRBD2. The sequence derives from a man aged 18 to 30 in good health. Some clones in this sample may be carry-over from other donors' samples. Source material: naive CD4+ T cells from PBMCs. The cell subset or site label, read with the paper, signifies: CD45RA+ positively selected. The CDR3 region reads CASSLPGTSGRSSYNEQFF. The DNA sequence is TGTGCCAGCAGCTTGCCCGGGACTAGCGGGAGAAGCTCCTACAATGAGCAGTTCTTC.